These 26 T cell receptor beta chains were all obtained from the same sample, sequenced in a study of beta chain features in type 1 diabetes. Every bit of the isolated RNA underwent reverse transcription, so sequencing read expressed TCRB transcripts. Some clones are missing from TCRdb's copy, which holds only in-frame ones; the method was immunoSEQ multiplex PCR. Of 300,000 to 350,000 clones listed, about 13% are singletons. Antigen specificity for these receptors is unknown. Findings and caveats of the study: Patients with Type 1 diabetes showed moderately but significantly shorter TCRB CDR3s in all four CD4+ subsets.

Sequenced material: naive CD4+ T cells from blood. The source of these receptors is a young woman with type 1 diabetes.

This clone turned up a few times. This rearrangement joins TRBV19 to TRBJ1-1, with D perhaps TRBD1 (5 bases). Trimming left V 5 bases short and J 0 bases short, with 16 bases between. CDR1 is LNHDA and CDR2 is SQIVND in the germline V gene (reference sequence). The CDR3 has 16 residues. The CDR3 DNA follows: TGTGCCAGTAGTCCGGCCAGGGCAGTCCTGAACACTGAAGCTTTCTTT. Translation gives CASSPARAVLNTEAFF.

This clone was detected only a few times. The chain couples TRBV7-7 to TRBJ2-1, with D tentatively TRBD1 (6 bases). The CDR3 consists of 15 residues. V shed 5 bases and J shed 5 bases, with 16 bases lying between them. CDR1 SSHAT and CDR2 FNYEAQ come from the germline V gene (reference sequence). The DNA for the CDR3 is TGTGCCAGCAGCCCCTCTGTGTCAGGGGACAATGAGCAGTTCTTC. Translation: CASSPSVSGDNEQFF.

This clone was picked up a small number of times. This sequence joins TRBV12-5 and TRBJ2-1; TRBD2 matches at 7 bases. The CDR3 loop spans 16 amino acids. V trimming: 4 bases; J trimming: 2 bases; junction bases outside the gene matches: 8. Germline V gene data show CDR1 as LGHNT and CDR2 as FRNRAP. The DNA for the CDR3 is TGTGCTAGTGGTTCCCCGGCTAGCGGTACCTACAATGAGCAGTTCTTC. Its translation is CASGSPASGTYNEQFF.

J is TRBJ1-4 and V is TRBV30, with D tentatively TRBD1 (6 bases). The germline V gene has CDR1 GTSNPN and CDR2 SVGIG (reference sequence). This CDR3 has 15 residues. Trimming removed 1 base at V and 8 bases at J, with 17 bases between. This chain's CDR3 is CAWSDYRAQGEKLFF. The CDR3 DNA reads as TGTGCCTGGAGTGATTACAGGGCCCAGGGGGAAAAACTGTTTTTT.

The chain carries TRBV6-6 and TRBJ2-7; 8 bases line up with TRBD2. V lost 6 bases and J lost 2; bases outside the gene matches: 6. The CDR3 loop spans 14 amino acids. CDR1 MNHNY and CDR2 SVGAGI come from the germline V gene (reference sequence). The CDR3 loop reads CASRPGGSPYEQYV. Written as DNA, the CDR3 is TGTGCCAGCAGGCCGGGGGGGTCCCCCTACGAGCAGTACGTC.

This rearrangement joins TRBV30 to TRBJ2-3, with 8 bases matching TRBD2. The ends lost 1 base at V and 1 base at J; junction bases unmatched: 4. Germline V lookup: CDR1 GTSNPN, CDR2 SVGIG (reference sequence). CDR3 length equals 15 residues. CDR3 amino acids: CAWSGAGDGTDTQYF. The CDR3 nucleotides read TGTGCCTGGAGTGGAGCGGGAGACGGCACAGATACGCAGTATTTT.

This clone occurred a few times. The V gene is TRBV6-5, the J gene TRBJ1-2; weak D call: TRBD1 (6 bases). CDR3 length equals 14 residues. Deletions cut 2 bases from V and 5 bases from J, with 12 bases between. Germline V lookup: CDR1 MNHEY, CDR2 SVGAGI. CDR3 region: CASSYNRDGYGYTF. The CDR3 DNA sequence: TGTGCCAGCAGTTACAACAGGGACGGGTATGGCTACACCTTC.

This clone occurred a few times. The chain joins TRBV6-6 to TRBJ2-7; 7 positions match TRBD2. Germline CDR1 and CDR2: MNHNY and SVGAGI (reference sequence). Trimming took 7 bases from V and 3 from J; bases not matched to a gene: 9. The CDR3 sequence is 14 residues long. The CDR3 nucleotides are TGTGCCAGCAACGACGGAGGGGAGGGCTACGAGCAGTACGTC. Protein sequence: CASNDGGEGYEQYV.

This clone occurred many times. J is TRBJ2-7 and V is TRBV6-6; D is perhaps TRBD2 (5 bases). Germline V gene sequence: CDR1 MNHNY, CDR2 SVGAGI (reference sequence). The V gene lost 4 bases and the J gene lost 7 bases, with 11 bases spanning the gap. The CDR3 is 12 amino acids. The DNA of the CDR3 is TGTGCCAGCAGTTTGTTGGGCGGGGAGCAGTACGTC. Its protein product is CASSLLGGEQYV.

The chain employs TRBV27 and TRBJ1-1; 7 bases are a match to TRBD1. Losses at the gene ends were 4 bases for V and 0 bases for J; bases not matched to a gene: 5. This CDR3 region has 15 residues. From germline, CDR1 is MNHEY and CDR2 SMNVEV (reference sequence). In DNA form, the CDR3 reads TGTGCCAGCAGTTCACAGGGGTTGATGAACACTGAAGCTTTCTTT. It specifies CASSSQGLMNTEAFF.

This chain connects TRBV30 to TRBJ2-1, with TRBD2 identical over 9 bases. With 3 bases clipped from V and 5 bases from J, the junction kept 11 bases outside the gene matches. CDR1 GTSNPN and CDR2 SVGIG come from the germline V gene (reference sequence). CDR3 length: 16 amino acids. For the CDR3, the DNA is TGTGCCTGGAGACCCCGGTCGGGACTAGCAAACAATGAGCAGTTCTTC. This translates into CAWRPRSGLANNEQFF.

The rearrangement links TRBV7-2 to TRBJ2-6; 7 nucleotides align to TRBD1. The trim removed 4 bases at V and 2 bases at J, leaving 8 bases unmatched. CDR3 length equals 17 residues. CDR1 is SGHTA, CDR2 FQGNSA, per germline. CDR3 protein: CASSSGATGAGANVLTF. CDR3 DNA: TGTGCCAGCAGCTCCGGGGCCACAGGGGCTGGGGCCAACGTCCTGACTTTC.

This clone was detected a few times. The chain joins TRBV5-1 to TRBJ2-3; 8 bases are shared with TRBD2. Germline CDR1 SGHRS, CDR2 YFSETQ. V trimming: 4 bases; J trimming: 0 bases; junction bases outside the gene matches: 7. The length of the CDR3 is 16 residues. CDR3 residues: CASSQGAGASTDTQYF. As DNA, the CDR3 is TGCGCCAGCAGCCAGGGAGCGGGAGCAAGCACAGATACGCAGTATTTT.

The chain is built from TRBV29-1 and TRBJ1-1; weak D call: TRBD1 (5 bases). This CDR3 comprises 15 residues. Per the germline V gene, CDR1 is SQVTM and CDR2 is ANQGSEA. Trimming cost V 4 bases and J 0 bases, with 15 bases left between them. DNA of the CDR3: TGCAGCGTTGTCCCAGGGTTAACCATGAACACTGAAGCTTTCTTT. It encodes CSVVPGLTMNTEAFF.

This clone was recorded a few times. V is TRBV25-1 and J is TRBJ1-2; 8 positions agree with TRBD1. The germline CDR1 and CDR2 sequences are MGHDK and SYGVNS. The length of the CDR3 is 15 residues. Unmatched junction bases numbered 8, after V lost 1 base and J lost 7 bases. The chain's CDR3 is CASSELTTGASGYTF. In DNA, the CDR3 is TGTGCCAGCAGTGAATTAACGACAGGGGCCTCTGGCTACACCTTC.

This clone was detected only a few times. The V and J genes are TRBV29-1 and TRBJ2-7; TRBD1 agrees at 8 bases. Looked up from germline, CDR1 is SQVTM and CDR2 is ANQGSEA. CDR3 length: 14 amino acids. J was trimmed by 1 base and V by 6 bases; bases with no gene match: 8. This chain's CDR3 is CSVPRRTGSYEQYF. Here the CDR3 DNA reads TGCAGCGTCCCGAGGCGGACAGGGTCCTACGAGCAGTACTTC.

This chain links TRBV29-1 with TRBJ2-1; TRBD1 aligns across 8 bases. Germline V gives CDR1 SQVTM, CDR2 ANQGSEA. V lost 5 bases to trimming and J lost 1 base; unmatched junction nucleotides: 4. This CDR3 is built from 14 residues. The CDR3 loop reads CSVRQGTSYNEQFF. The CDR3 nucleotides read TGCAGCGTTAGACAGGGGACATCCTACAATGAGCAGTTCTTC.

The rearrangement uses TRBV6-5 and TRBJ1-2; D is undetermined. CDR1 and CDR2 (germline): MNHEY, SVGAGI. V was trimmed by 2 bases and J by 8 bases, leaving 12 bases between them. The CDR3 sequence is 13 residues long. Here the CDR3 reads CASSYMAQSGYTF. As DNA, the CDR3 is TGTGCCAGCAGTTACATGGCACAGTCGGGCTACACCTTC.

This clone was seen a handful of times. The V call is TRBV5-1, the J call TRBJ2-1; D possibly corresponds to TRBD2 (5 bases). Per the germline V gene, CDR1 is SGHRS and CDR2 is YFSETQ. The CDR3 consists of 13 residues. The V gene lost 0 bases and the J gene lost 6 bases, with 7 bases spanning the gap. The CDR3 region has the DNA TGCGCCAGCAGCTTGGATCTAGCCAATGAGCAGTTCTTC. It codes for CASSLDLANEQFF.

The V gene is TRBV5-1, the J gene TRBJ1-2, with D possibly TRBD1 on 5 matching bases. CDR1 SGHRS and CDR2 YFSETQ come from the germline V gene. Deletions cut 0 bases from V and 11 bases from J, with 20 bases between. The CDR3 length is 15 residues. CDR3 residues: CASSLALQVLSPYTF. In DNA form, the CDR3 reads TGCGCCAGCAGCTTGGCCCTACAGGTGCTATCTCCGTACACCTTC.

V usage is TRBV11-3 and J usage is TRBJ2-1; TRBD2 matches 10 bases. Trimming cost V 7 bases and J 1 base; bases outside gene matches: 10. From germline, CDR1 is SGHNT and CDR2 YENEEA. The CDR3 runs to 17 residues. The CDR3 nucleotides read TGTGCCAGCACCTTTTCTAGCGGGAGTCTATCCTACAATGAGCAGTTCTTC. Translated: CASTFSSGSLSYNEQFF.

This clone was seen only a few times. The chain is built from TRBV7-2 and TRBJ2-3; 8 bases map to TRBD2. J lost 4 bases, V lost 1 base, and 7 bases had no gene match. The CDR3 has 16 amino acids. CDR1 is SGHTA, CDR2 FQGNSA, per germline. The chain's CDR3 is CASSLEGGRRSDTQYF. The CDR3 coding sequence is TGTGCCAGCAGCTTAGAGGGCGGGAGGAGGTCAGATACGCAGTATTTT.

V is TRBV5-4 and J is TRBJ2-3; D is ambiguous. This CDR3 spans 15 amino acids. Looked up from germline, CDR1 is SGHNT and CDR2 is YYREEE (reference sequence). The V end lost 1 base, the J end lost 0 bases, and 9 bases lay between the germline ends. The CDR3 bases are TGTGCCAGCAGCTTGCGCGCGTCGAGCACAGATACGCAGTATTTT. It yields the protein CASSLRASSTDTQYF.

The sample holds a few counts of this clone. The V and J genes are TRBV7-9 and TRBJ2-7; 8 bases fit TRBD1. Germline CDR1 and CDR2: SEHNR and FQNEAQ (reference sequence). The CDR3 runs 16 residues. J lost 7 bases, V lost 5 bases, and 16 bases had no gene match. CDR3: CASSPGAGQGGGEQYF. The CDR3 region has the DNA TGTGCCAGCAGCCCTGGGGCAGGACAGGGCGGAGGGGAGCAGTACTTC.

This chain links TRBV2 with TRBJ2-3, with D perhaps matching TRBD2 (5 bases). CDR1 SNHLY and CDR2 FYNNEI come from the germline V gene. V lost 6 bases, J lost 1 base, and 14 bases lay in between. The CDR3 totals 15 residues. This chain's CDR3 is CASRSFRGRTDTQYF. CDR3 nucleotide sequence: TGTGCCAGCAGGTCTTTCAGAGGGCGCACAGATACGCAGTATTTT.

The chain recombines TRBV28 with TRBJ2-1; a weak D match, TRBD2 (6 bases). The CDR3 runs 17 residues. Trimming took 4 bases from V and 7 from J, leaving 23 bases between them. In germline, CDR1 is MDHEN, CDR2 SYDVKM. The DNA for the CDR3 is TGTGCCAGCAGTTGGGCCCCCCAGGCGGGATTGGGAAATGAGCAGTTCTTC. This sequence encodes CASSWAPQAGLGNEQFF.